Listed here is a single T cell receptor (beta chain). Its specificity is not known. This entry belongs to a study of breast tumors, draining lymph nodes, adjacent tissues. TCRdb ran MiXCR on the multiplex PCR reads and lists one entry per CDR3 protein. The sample has about 220,000 distinct CDR3 sequences, less than 40% seen once. Samples came from axillary lymph nodes draining the breast cancer. The study's findings and limits: The data were judged consistent with most tumor T cells coming from lymph node and expanding in tumor. Compared with lymph nodes, tumors were less diverse; compared with nontumor tissue, more.

CDR1 SGHRS and CDR2 YFSETQ come from the germline V gene. V gave up 4 bases and J gave up 2 bases, with 15 bases separating them. This CDR3 has 16 amino acids. The clonotype originates from a female donor with breast cancer. Some clones in this sample may be carry-over from other donors' samples. Sequenced sample: axillary lymph node tissue. The rearrangement joins TRBV5-1 to TRBJ2-2, with a tentative D call TRBD2 (6 bases). The CDR3 protein is CASSRAGGANTGELFF. The CDR3 DNA is TGCGCCAGCAGCCGGGCTGGAGGGGCAAACACCGGGGAGCTGTTTTTT.